These T cell receptor beta chains were read from a single sample in a study of cytomegalovirus exposure and HLA in healthy donors. Libraries were prepared by immunoSEQ multiplex PCR; TCRdb keeps only in-frame clonotypes and omits some of them. The sample holds about 110,000 clones, over 75% seen once. Sequenced sample: PBMCs. These receptors all come from a young man in good health and CMV-seropositive. The CDR3 runs from the conserved cysteine through the conserved F or W. Fields, in order: V gene, J gene, D gene, clone size, CDR3 protein, CDR3 DNA. A D gene is named only where the DNA matches it firmly. Clone size, where shown, is once, few, many, or a class for clones that have expanded.

v_gene: TRBV10-2; j_gene: TRBJ1-4; d_gene: NA; abundance: NA; CDR3aa: CASSEGQTRGEKLFF; CDR3nt: TGCGCCAGCAGTGAAGGACAGACCAGGGGCGAAAAACTGTTTTTT
v_gene: TRBV29-1; j_gene: TRBJ1-1; d_gene: NA; abundance: few; CDR3aa: CSVVFGVSTEAFF; CDR3nt: TGCAGCGTTGTTTTCGGGGTGAGCACTGAAGCTTTCTTT
v_gene: TRBV14; j_gene: TRBJ1-3; d_gene: NA; abundance: NA; CDR3aa: CASSLHDTGSSGNTIYF; CDR3nt: TGTGCCAGCAGCCTCCATGATACAGGAAGCTCTGGAAACACCATATATTTT
v_gene: TRBV5-1; j_gene: TRBJ2-3; d_gene: TRBD1; abundance: NA; CDR3aa: CASSWTGQADTQYF; CDR3nt: TGCGCCAGCAGCTGGACAGGGCAGGCAGATACGCAGTATTTT
v_gene: TRBV10-3; j_gene: TRBJ1-2; d_gene: NA; abundance: few; CDR3aa: CAISGPNYGYTF; CDR3nt: TGTGCCATCAGTGGGCCTAACTATGGCTACACCTTC
v_gene: TRBV7-2; j_gene: TRBJ1-2; d_gene: TRBD1; abundance: NA; CDR3aa: CASSIRDSRVWGYTF; CDR3nt: TGTGCCAGCAGCATCCGGGACAGCAGAGTCTGGGGCTACACCTTC
v_gene: TRBV27; j_gene: TRBJ2-1; d_gene: TRBD1; abundance: NA; CDR3aa: CASRIGTDSYNYNEQFF; CDR3nt: TGTGCCAGCCGGATAGGGACAGACTCTTATAATTACAATGAGCAGTTCTTC
v_gene: TRBV7-2; j_gene: TRBJ1-5; d_gene: NA; abundance: NA; CDR3aa: CASSLGQGSNQPQHF; CDR3nt: TGTGCCAGCAGCTTAGGGCAGGGGAGCAATCAGCCCCAGCATTTT
v_gene: TRBV10-3; j_gene: TRBJ1-4; d_gene: NA; abundance: NA; CDR3aa: CAINDRFNEKLFF; CDR3nt: TGTGCCATCAACGACAGGTTTAATGAAAAACTGTTTTTT
v_gene: TRBV5-6; j_gene: TRBJ2-5; d_gene: TRBD2; abundance: few; CDR3aa: CASRLLAGAQETQYF; CDR3nt: TGTGCCAGCAGACTACTAGCGGGGGCTCAAGAGACCCAGTACTTC
v_gene: TRBV5-4; j_gene: TRBJ2-3; d_gene: TRBD2; abundance: NA; CDR3aa: CASSLASGGLSTDTQYF; CDR3nt: TGTGCCAGCAGCTTGGCGAGCGGGGGGTTGAGCACAGATACGCAGTATTTT
v_gene: TRBV5-1; j_gene: TRBJ2-7; d_gene: TRBD1; abundance: NA; CDR3aa: CASSLGMGQGYEQYF; CDR3nt: TGCGCCAGCAGCCTAGGAATGGGACAGGGTTACGAGCAGTACTTC
v_gene: TRBV10-1; j_gene: TRBJ2-7; d_gene: NA; abundance: NA; CDR3aa: CASTEGGPREQYF; CDR3nt: TGCGCCAGCACCGAAGGAGGGCCCCGCGAGCAGTACTTC
v_gene: TRBV19; j_gene: TRBJ2-5; d_gene: NA; abundance: NA; CDR3aa: CASSTRGVETQYF; CDR3nt: TGTGCCAGTAGTACCAGGGGGGTTGAGACCCAGTACTTC
v_gene: TRBV7-2; j_gene: TRBJ2-7; d_gene: TRBD1; abundance: NA; CDR3aa: CASSRPTGTESYEQYF; CDR3nt: TGTGCCAGCAGCCGCCCCACCGGGACAGAGTCCTACGAGCAGTACTTC
v_gene: TRBV4-1; j_gene: TRBJ1-1; d_gene: NA; abundance: NA; CDR3aa: CASSQDRVTGRGNTEAFF; CDR3nt: TGCGCCAGCAGCCAAGATCGGGTCACAGGGAGGGGGAACACTGAAGCTTTCTTT
v_gene: TRBV7-7; j_gene: TRBJ2-1; d_gene: TRBD1; abundance: NA; CDR3aa: CASSLGTGVSNEQFF; CDR3nt: TGTGCTAGCAGCTTAGGGACAGGGGTATCAAATGAGCAGTTCTTC
v_gene: TRBV28; j_gene: TRBJ2-1; d_gene: TRBD1; abundance: NA; CDR3aa: CASSLNRGDYNEQFF; CDR3nt: TGTGCCAGCAGTTTGAACAGGGGGGACTACAATGAGCAGTTCTTC
v_gene: TRBV29-1; j_gene: TRBJ2-7; d_gene: TRBD2; abundance: NA; CDR3aa: CSFSGGGYEQYF; CDR3nt: TGCAGCTTTAGCGGGGGGGGCTACGAGCAGTACTTC
v_gene: TRBV21-1; j_gene: TRBJ2-5; d_gene: NA; abundance: few; CDR3aa: CASSPQVRETQYF; CDR3nt: TGTGCCAGCAGCCCACAGGTAAGGGAGACCCAGTACTTC
v_gene: TRBV13; j_gene: TRBJ1-2; d_gene: TRBD1; abundance: once; CDR3aa: CASSLGQGNGYTF; CDR3nt: TGTGCCAGCAGCTTAGGACAGGGGAATGGCTACACCTTC
v_gene: TRBV9; j_gene: TRBJ2-3; d_gene: NA; abundance: NA; CDR3aa: CASSVGGGEDTQYF; CDR3nt: TGTGCCAGCAGCGTAGGTGGGGGCGAAGATACGCAGTATTTT
v_gene: TRBV4-3; j_gene: TRBJ2-7; d_gene: TRBD2; abundance: NA; CDR3aa: CASSPRAGGPWEQYF; CDR3nt: TGCGCCAGCAGCCCGAGAGCGGGGGGGCCTTGGGAGCAGTACTTC
v_gene: TRBV6-1; j_gene: TRBJ2-7; d_gene: NA; abundance: NA; CDR3aa: CASRATGFSYEQYF; CDR3nt: TGTGCCAGCAGAGCCACAGGATTCTCCTACGAGCAGTACTTC
v_gene: TRBV13; j_gene: TRBJ2-3; d_gene: TRBD2; abundance: NA; CDR3aa: CASSSLAGSRTDTQYF; CDR3nt: TGTGCCAGCAGCTCCTTAGCGGGGTCACGCACAGATACGCAGTATTTT
v_gene: TRBV10-2; j_gene: TRBJ2-2; d_gene: TRBD1; abundance: NA; CDR3aa: CASSETRDRATGELFF; CDR3nt: TGCGCCAGCAGTGAAACAAGGGACAGAGCTACCGGGGAGCTGTTTTTT
v_gene: TRBV4-2; j_gene: TRBJ2-2; d_gene: TRBD2; abundance: NA; CDR3aa: CASTSGGATGELFF; CDR3nt: TGTGCCTCAACTAGCGGGGGGGCCACAGGGGAGCTGTTTTTT
v_gene: TRBV18; j_gene: TRBJ2-1; d_gene: TRBD1; abundance: few; CDR3aa: CASSPWTGTYNEQFF; CDR3nt: TGTGCCAGCTCACCATGGACAGGGACTTACAATGAGCAGTTCTTC
v_gene: TRBV2; j_gene: TRBJ1-1; d_gene: NA; abundance: NA; CDR3aa: CASSDRTNTEAFF; CDR3nt: TGTGCCAGCAGTGACAGAACGAACACTGAAGCTTTCTTT
v_gene: TRBV14; j_gene: TRBJ1-5; d_gene: NA; abundance: once; CDR3aa: CASSRPDRMDQPQHF; CDR3nt: TGTGCCAGCAGCCGGCCCGACAGGATGGATCAGCCCCAGCATTTT
v_gene: TRBV15; j_gene: TRBJ1-5; d_gene: NA; abundance: NA; CDR3aa: CATSGYGQPQHF; CDR3nt: TGTGCCACCTCAGGGTATGGTCAGCCCCAGCATTTT
v_gene: TRBV5-4; j_gene: TRBJ2-2; d_gene: NA; abundance: NA; CDR3aa: CASSLGQTTGTGELFF; CDR3nt: TGTGCCAGCAGCTTAGGACAAACGACTGGGACCGGGGAGCTGTTTTTT
v_gene: TRBV19; j_gene: TRBJ2-3; d_gene: TRBD2; abundance: once; CDR3aa: CASSPVGGLDTDTQYF; CDR3nt: TGTGCCAGTAGTCCGGTGGGGGGACTAGATACAGATACGCAGTATTTT
v_gene: TRBV10-3; j_gene: TRBJ2-6; d_gene: TRBD1; abundance: few; CDR3aa: CAISPGTGSGANVLTF; CDR3nt: TGTGCCATCAGTCCCGGGACAGGGTCTGGGGCCAACGTCCTGACTTTC
v_gene: TRBV5-1; j_gene: TRBJ2-7; d_gene: NA; abundance: NA; CDR3aa: CASKAEYEQYF; CDR3nt: TGCGCCAGCAAAGCCGAGTACGAGCAGTACTTC
v_gene: TRBV4-2; j_gene: TRBJ2-4; d_gene: NA; abundance: NA; CDR3aa: CASSQEGRGLAKNIQYF; CDR3nt: TGTGCCAGCAGCCAAGAGGGGCGGGGACTAGCCAAAAACATTCAGTACTTC
v_gene: TRBV10-2; j_gene: TRBJ1-5; d_gene: NA; abundance: many; CDR3aa: CAISTGNQPQHF; CDR3nt: TGCGCCATTTCAACGGGCAATCAGCCCCAGCATTTT
v_gene: TRBV5-8; j_gene: TRBJ2-1; d_gene: NA; abundance: medium-sized; CDR3aa: CASSPRYGDSYNEQFF; CDR3nt: TGTGCCAGCAGCCCTAGGTACGGGGACTCCTACAATGAGCAGTTCTTC
v_gene: TRBV6-1; j_gene: TRBJ2-1; d_gene: NA; abundance: few; CDR3aa: CASSRQYNEQFF; CDR3nt: TGTGCCAGCAGCCGACAGTACAATGAGCAGTTCTTC
v_gene: TRBV18; j_gene: TRBJ1-4; d_gene: NA; abundance: NA; CDR3aa: CASSEGVVANEKLFF; CDR3nt: TGTGCCAGCTCAGAGGGGGTTGTCGCTAATGAAAAACTGTTTTTT
v_gene: TRBV28; j_gene: TRBJ2-5; d_gene: TRBD1; abundance: NA; CDR3aa: CASSGQGFTEETQYF; CDR3nt: TGTGCCAGCAGTGGACAGGGCTTTACCGAAGAGACCCAGTACTTC
v_gene: TRBV10-2; j_gene: TRBJ2-5; d_gene: NA; abundance: NA; CDR3aa: CASRRTRSETQYF; CDR3nt: TGCGCCAGCAGGAGGACTCGATCAGAGACCCAGTACTTC
v_gene: TRBV7-9; j_gene: TRBJ2-5; d_gene: NA; abundance: NA; CDR3aa: CASSLLTGQETQYF; CDR3nt: TGTGCCAGCAGCTTATTGACAGGACAAGAGACCCAGTACTTC
v_gene: TRBV5-8; j_gene: TRBJ2-1; d_gene: NA; abundance: NA; CDR3aa: CASSPTGGSYNEQFF; CDR3nt: TGTGCCAGCAGCCCCACAGGTGGCTCCTACAATGAGCAGTTCTTC